This T cell receptor beta chain was observed in a study of blood T cells in healthy people across ages. Study-wide results and limits: Researchers said unsorted PBMCs prevented a conclusive naive versus antigen-experienced comparison. The diversity estimates, figures obtained from one million T cells, were considered underestimates. The recorded TCR beta diversity per million T cells decreased in a roughly linear manner with age.

The CDR3 length is 14 residues. Per the germline V gene, CDR1 is ENHRY and CDR2 is SYGVKD. The V end was cut by 4 bases, the J end by 3 bases, with 9 bases between. Through a sample-barcoded 5' primer and a J-beta primer mix, a second PCR was run for about 6 to 11 cycles. Each sample yielded at least 3 million CDR3-containing paired-end reads. MiXCR, applied by TCRdb to the 5' RACE reads, yields one record per CDR3 protein. The table has roughly 1.6 million distinct CDR3 sequences, roughly 30% seen once; the top ten hold approximately 11%. Concerning this clonotype: Its antigen remains unknown.

The specimen was blood. V gene TRBV10-3 combines with J gene TRBJ1-4; maybe TRBD1 (5 bases). The receptor was derived from a young woman in good health. The CDR3 loop is CAISARGPNEKLFF. CDR3 DNA sequence: TGTGCCATCAGTGCGAGGGGACCTAATGAAAAACTGTTTTTT.